This T cell receptor (beta chain) was recovered during a study of blood T cell repertoires in COVID-19. Germline CDR1 and CDR2: SGDLS and YYNGEE. The CDR3 totals 15 residues. With V trimmed by 4 bases and J by 3 bases, 5 bases remained unmatched. Participants spanned ages roughly 18 to 90 years and resided in 20 to 30 US areas. Each participant's cohort was designated according to participant-reported clinical history. The table came from immunoSEQ multiplex PCR; TCRdb's copy has only in-frame clones and leaves some out. The sample holds approximately 350,000 clones, roughly 87% seen once. Sequences were obtained from PBMCs or T cells enriched from blood (not recorded which). The TCR originated in a woman in her forties or fifties who had recovered from COVID-19. The chain is built from TRBV9 and TRBJ2-1, with TRBD1 identical over 9 bases. CDR3 DNA: TGTGCCAGCAGCATAGGACAGGGGAACTACAATGAGCAGTTCTTC. Translated, it gives CASSIGQGNYNEQFF.